These 32 T cell receptor beta chains share one sample of origin, sequenced in a study of shared clonotypes between healthy human individuals. Produced via immunoSEQ multiplex PCR; TCRdb's table is partial and in-frame only. Seen here are approximately 2,200,000 clones, 90% to 95% observed once, and the top ten hold over 1.5%. CD45RO-negative, CCR7-positively selected cells formed the naive CD8 fraction, excluding terminally differentiated effector memory CD45RA+ cells. Sequenced material: naive CD8+ T cells from PBMCs. The receptors stem from a man younger than 35 in good health. Some clones in this sample may be carry-over from other donors' samples.

This chain connects TRBV2 to TRBJ2-1; 7 bases match TRBD2. The CDR3 is made up of 14 amino acids. The germline V gene encodes CDR1 SNHLY and CDR2 FYNNEI. CDR3 in amino acids: CAIGGSSSYNEQFF. CDR3 bases: TGTGCAATCGGGGGGAGTAGCTCCTACAATGAGCAGTTCTTC.

The chain couples TRBV2 to TRBJ2-7; 7 nucleotides line up with TRBD2. The V segment lost 7 bases and the J segment 7 bases; nucleotides outside the gene matches: 13. This CDR3 comprises 14 residues. CDR1 and CDR2 from the germline V gene are SNHLY and FYNNEI. CDR3 region: CASMGSEREGEQYF. The DNA of the CDR3 is TGTGCCAGCATGGGGAGCGAGCGGGAAGGGGAGCAGTACTTC.

This chain connects TRBV28 to TRBJ2-3; either TRBD1 or TRBD2 may fit D (5 bases each). The V end was cut by 7 bases, the J end by 4 bases, with 12 bases between. The CDR3 is 13 residues long. In germline, CDR1 is MDHEN, CDR2 SYDVKM. CDR3 DNA sequence: TGTGCCAGCACATATGGGGGTGCAGATACGCAGTATTTT. Encoded protein: CASTYGGADTQYF.

This sequence joins TRBV7-6 and TRBJ1-1; D is ambiguous. The CDR3 has 15 residues. Looked up from germline, CDR1 is SGHVS and CDR2 is FNYEAQ. V lost 3 bases to trimming and J lost 5 bases, with 16 bases between them. The CDR3 spells CASSFLGDPGTEAFF. The CDR3 bases are TGTGCCAGCAGCTTTTTGGGCGACCCCGGGACTGAAGCTTTCTTT.

The gene calls are TRBV27 and TRBJ1-2; tentative D call: TRBD1 (6 bases). V dropped 3 bases and J dropped 7 bases, with 12 bases sitting between them. The CDR3 covers 13 residues. The germline V gene has CDR1 MNHEY and CDR2 SMNVEV (reference sequence). Written as DNA, the CDR3 is TGTGCCAGCAGTTTGGCAGGGGCCCCTGGCTACACCTTC. Translated, it gives CASSLAGAPGYTF.

The V gene is TRBV30, the J gene TRBJ1-1; D possibly corresponds to TRBD1 (5 bases). The CDR3 runs to 15 residues. Germline V CDR1 and CDR2: GTSNPN, SVGIG (reference sequence). V lost 2 bases and J lost 1, with 14 bases in between. The CDR3 spells CAWSHPRGPNTEAFF. The CDR3 DNA reads as TGTGCCTGGAGTCATCCCCGGGGACCGAACACTGAAGCTTTCTTT. Drawing the rest from reference TRBV30 and TRBJ1-1, the complete variable domain is SQTIHQWPATLVQPVGSPLSLECTVEGTSNPNLYWYRQAAGRGLQLLFYSVGIGQISSEVPQNLSASRPQDRQFILSSKKLLLSDSGFYLCAWSHPRGPNTEAFFGQGTRLTVV.

The genes are TRBV28 and TRBJ2-1, with 11 bases identical to TRBD2. J lost 4 bases, V lost 2 bases, and 7 bases had no gene match. In germline, CDR1 is MDHEN, CDR2 SYDVKM. CDR3 length: 17 amino acids. The DNA of the CDR3 is TGTGCCAGCAGTTTACACGTACTAGCGGGAGTTTACAATGAGCAGTTCTTC. Translated, it gives CASSLHVLAGVYNEQFF.

In its sample, this clone was seen once. The V call is TRBV4-1, the J call TRBJ2-5; 7 bases are a match to TRBD1. The J call may be in error: the DNA end matches TRBJ2-7 better. The CDR3 consists of 14 residues. Per the germline V gene, CDR1 is MGHRA and CDR2 is YSYEKL. CDR3 sequence (DNA): TGCGCCAGCAGCCAAGGACAGGGTACGGACGAGCAGTACTTC. This sequence encodes CASSQGQGTDEQYF.

CDR3 sequence reads: CASSLYRPGNTIYF. The CDR3 region has the DNA TGTGCCAGCAGTTTATACAGACCAGGAAACACCATATATTTT. This chain joins TRBV28 and TRBJ1-3; D is undetermined. Trimming removed 1 base at V and 4 bases at J, with 8 bases between. Germline V gene lookup returns CDR1 MDHEN and CDR2 SYDVKM. The CDR3 sequence is 14 residues long.

The chain links TRBV2 to TRBJ1-1; no clear D. This CDR3 has 14 residues. Trimming cost V 1 base and J 11 bases, with 17 bases left between them. CDR1 SNHLY and CDR2 FYNNEI come from the germline V gene. Here the CDR3 DNA reads TGTGCCAGCAGTGAAGGCGCTCTCGGGGATTGGGCTTTCTTT. It is translated as CASSEGALGDWAFF.

The V call is TRBV5-1, the J call TRBJ1-1; D perhaps matches TRBD1 (5 bases). The CDR3 is made up of 13 amino acids. V was pared by 8 bases and J by 1 base, with 12 bases between. The germline CDR1 and CDR2 sequences are SGHRS and YFSETQ. The CDR3: CASGDDGNTEAFF. CDR3 sequence (DNA): TGCGCCAGTGGGGACGACGGGAACACTGAAGCTTTCTTT.

J is TRBJ2-1 and V is TRBV6-5; D is undetermined. The CDR3 covers 14 residues. Trimming removed 6 bases from V and 5 bases from J, with 14 bases in between. Per germline, CDR1 MNHEY and CDR2 SVGAGI. The CDR3 nucleotides read TGTGCCAGCAGACCCACGGACGAAAACAATGAGCAGTTCTTC. It encodes CASRPTDENNEQFF.

The chain employs TRBV27 and TRBJ2-3; no clear D. Germline loops: CDR1 MNHEY, CDR2 SMNVEV (reference sequence). Between the trimmed V and J ends, which lost 2 bases and 6 bases, there was a span of 9 bases. The CDR3 length is 13 residues. The CDR3 DNA reads as TGTGCCAGCAGTTTAAGGGTAGGGGATACGCAGTATTTT. It encodes CASSLRVGDTQYF.

The chain carries TRBV19 and TRBJ1-4; D perhaps matches TRBD1 (6 bases). The CDR3 has 15 amino acids. The germline V gene encodes CDR1 LNHDA and CDR2 SQIVND (reference sequence). V shed 1 base and J shed 5 bases, with 11 bases lying between them. DNA for the CDR3: TGTGCCAGTAGTATAGTCGCCGACAGGAATGAAAAACTGTTTTTT. This gives the protein CASSIVADRNEKLFF.

This sequence joins TRBV6-5 and TRBJ2-1; 7 bases map to TRBD1. Trimming removed 5 bases from V and 2 bases from J; junction bases left unmatched: 6. The CDR3 covers 15 residues. Germline CDR1 is MNHEY and CDR2 is SVGAGI. Here the CDR3 reads CASSRGQVPYNEQFF. CDR3 nucleotides: TGTGCCAGCAGTCGAGGACAGGTCCCCTACAATGAGCAGTTCTTC.

Concerning this clone itself: Other DNA variants within this sample encode the same CDR3. J is TRBJ2-7 and V is TRBV7-9; D not resolved. This CDR3 region has 13 residues. Between the trimmed V and J ends, which lost 4 bases and 4 bases, there was a span of 11 bases. Germline lookup yields CDR1 SEHNR and CDR2 FQNEAQ (reference sequence). For the CDR3, the DNA is TGTGCCAGCAGCTCGAGGACCGGTTACGAGCAGTACTTC. Amino acids: CASSSRTGYEQYF.

This chain uses TRBV27 with TRBJ2-7; a weak D match, TRBD2 (6 bases). V was trimmed by 4 bases and J by 0 bases, leaving 10 bases between them. The CDR3 runs 14 residues. Per germline, CDR1 MNHEY and CDR2 SMNVEV (reference sequence). The CDR3 DNA is TGTGCCAGCAGTTACCCGGACTACTCCTACGAGCAGTACTTC. This gives the protein CASSYPDYSYEQYF.

Concerning this clone: The junction departs from germline at one end; a sequencing error may be responsible. V and J are TRBV7-9 and TRBJ2-7, with TRBD1 matching over 12 bases. CDR1 and CDR2 (germline): SEHNR, FQNEAQ (reference sequence). The CDR3 sequence is 15 residues long. The CDR3 DNA sequence: TGTGCCAGCAGCTCTGGGACAGGGGGCTCCTACGAGCAGCACTTC. Its protein product is CASSSGTGGSYEQHF.

V usage is TRBV9 and J usage is TRBJ2-1; D is unresolved. From germline, CDR1 is SGDLS and CDR2 YYNGEE. V lost 8 bases, J lost 5 bases, and 8 bases lay in between. This CDR3 spans 11 amino acids. CDR3 protein: CASSRNNEQFF. In DNA form, the CDR3 reads TGTGCCAGTTCCCGAAACAATGAGCAGTTCTTC.

This chain connects TRBV4-3 to TRBJ2-7; D gene ambiguous. The CDR3 runs to 13 residues. The V end was cut by 1 base, the J end by 4 bases, with 8 bases between. Germline V gene lookup returns CDR1 LGHNA and CDR2 YSLEER. The CDR3 loop reads CASSQGLGYEQYF. The CDR3 nucleotides read TGCGCCAGCAGCCAAGGGTTGGGATACGAGCAGTACTTC.

This chain uses TRBV7-3 with TRBJ2-1; 12 positions agree with TRBD2. The V gene's germline CDR1 is SGHTA and CDR2 FQGTGA. Losses at the gene ends were 3 bases for V and 5 bases for J; bases not matched to a gene: 5. This CDR3 has 16 residues. The chain's CDR3 is CASSFSSGRAHNEQFF. The CDR3, as DNA: TGTGCCAGCAGCTTCTCTAGCGGGAGGGCCCACAATGAGCAGTTCTTC.

The chain joins TRBV5-1 to TRBJ2-1, with 9 bases fitting TRBD2. V lost 3 bases, J lost 6 bases, and 7 bases stayed unmatched. This CDR3 spans 15 amino acids. The germline gives CDR1 SGHRS, CDR2 YFSETQ. For the CDR3, the DNA is TGCGCCAGCAGCTGGACTAGCGTGTCGGGCAATGAGCAGTTCTTC. This encodes CASSWTSVSGNEQFF.

V is TRBV7-8 and J is TRBJ1-5; D perhaps matches TRBD1 (6 bases). This CDR3 spans 15 amino acids. With 5 bases removed from V and 3 bases from J, the gap between germline ends came to 14 bases. From germline, CDR1 is SGHVS and CDR2 FQNEAQ. The CDR3 coding sequence is TGTGCCAGCAGCGGTAGACAGGAGTTCAATCAGCCCCAGCATTTT. It translates to CASSGRQEFNQPQHF.

The CDR3, as DNA: TGTGCCAGTAGTCCATACAGAAAGAACACCGGGGAGCTGTTTTTT. As protein: CASSPYRKNTGELFF. The chain has TRBV19 and TRBJ2-2; no reliable D call. With 5 bases removed from V and 1 base from J, the gap between germline ends came to 11 bases. Germline assignment: CDR1 LNHDA and CDR2 SQIVND (reference sequence). The CDR3 contains 15 residues.

CDR3: CASSQEPGLAVTDTQYF. The DNA of the CDR3 is TGTGCCAGCAGCCAAGAGCCTGGACTAGCGGTTACAGATACGCAGTATTTT. V and J are TRBV14 and TRBJ2-3; 10 bases match TRBD2. The length of the CDR3 is 17 residues. The trim removed 0 bases at V and 3 bases at J, leaving 6 bases unmatched. CDR1 is SGHDN and CDR2 is FVKESK in the germline V gene.

This clone showed up just a few times. This rearrangement joins TRBV7-9 to TRBJ2-7; D is undetermined. Trimming left V 5 bases short and J 4 bases short, with 12 bases between. The CDR3 covers 13 residues. Germline V lookup: CDR1 SEHNR, CDR2 FQNEAQ (reference sequence). As DNA, the CDR3 is TGTGCCAGCAGCCCACCAACAGAGTACGAGCAGTACTTC. It yields the protein CASSPPTEYEQYF.

Note on this clone: The same CDR3 can be traced to other DNA sequences in this sample. The chain couples TRBV5-4 to TRBJ1-3; D is ambiguous. Germline values: CDR1 SGHNT, CDR2 YYREEE (reference sequence). This CDR3 is built from 12 residues. Trimming removed 0 bases from V and 3 bases from J, with 1 base in between. Here the CDR3 reads CASSLGGNTIYF. In nucleotides, the CDR3 is TGTGCCAGCAGCTTGGGTGGAAACACCATATATTTT.

About this clone itself: A read error is likely here: a far larger clone is one base away. The chain combines TRBV4-1 with TRBJ2-1; no definite D call. The germline V and J ends were trimmed by 6 bases and 1 base, with 4 bases remaining between them. The CDR3 contains 12 residues. The germline gives CDR1 MGHRA, CDR2 YSYEKL. The CDR3 DNA is TGCGCCAGCAGGGGGTCCTACAATGAGCAGTTCTTC. Residues: CASRGSYNEQFF.

Notes on this clone: The same CDR3 can be traced to other DNA sequences in this sample. The chain recombines TRBV27 with TRBJ2-1; tentative D call: TRBD2 (5 bases). There are 16 residues in the CDR3. The germline CDR1 and CDR2 sequences are MNHEY and SMNVEV (reference sequence). Deletions cut 5 bases from V and 4 bases from J, with 18 bases between. The CDR3 sequence is CASSPSAGHEYNEQFF. The CDR3, as DNA: TGTGCCAGCAGTCCCAGCGCGGGTCATGAATACAATGAGCAGTTCTTC.

V is TRBV29-1 and J is TRBJ2-1, with 15 bases matching TRBD2. The CDR3 is 20 residues long. V trimming: 6 bases; J trimming: 0 bases; junction bases outside the gene matches: 15. CDR1 and CDR2 (germline): SQVTM, ANQGSEA. The chain's CDR3 is CSVLTGLAGGHGSSYNEQFF. The CDR3 DNA is TGCAGCGTCCTAACGGGACTAGCGGGAGGCCACGGAAGCTCCTACAATGAGCAGTTCTTC.

A word on this clone: Other DNA sequences in the sample encode the same CDR3. This chain links TRBV11-2 with TRBJ2-5; D is unclear. V lost 1 base, J lost 4 bases, and 13 bases lay in between. CDR3 length: 15 residues. Per germline, CDR1 SGHAT and CDR2 FQNNGV. The CDR3 nucleotides are TGTGCCAGCAGCTTAGTGGGCAGCTCTGGAGAGACCCAGTACTTC. Translated, it gives CASSLVGSSGETQYF.

This clone was counted a single time. The rearrangement joins TRBV5-6 to TRBJ2-7, with 8 bases matching TRBD2. V lost 0 bases and J lost 4; bases outside the gene matches: 9. CDR3 length equals 16 residues. Germline lookup yields CDR1 SGHDT and CDR2 YYEEEE. The CDR3 bases are TGTGCCAGCAGCTTGGGGGGTGGGACTAGTAATTACGAGCAGTACTTC. Translating it yields CASSLGGGTSNYEQYF.